Presented here are 3 T cell receptor beta chains from one specimen sequenced in a study of T cells in Graves' hyperthyroidism and ophthalmopathy. Amplified TCR beta CDR3 regions derived from RNA transcripts. Using the HTBI primer set, a first-round RT-PCR was run on the TCR CDR3. TCRdb independently ran MiXCR on the multiplex PCR reads; one entry per CDR3 protein. The sample lists under 350,000 distinct CDR3 sequences; about an eighth were seen once. The sequencing sample was made of blood. The receptors derive from a woman aged 40-49 years with Graves' hyperthyroidism.

Remarks on this clonotype: A read error may be the cause here, since a much bigger clone is one base away. The chain uses TRBV11-3 and TRBJ2-1; possibly TRBD2 for D (6 bases). The CDR3 is 15 residues long. Germline assignment: CDR1 SGHNT and CDR2 YENEEA. CDR3 coding DNA: TGTGCCAGCAGCTTAGGCGGGAACTCCTACAATGGGCAGTTCTTC. Translating gives CASSLGGNSYNGQFF.

The rearrangement joins TRBV20-1 to TRBJ2-3, with D possibly called TRBD1 or TRBD2 (5 bases each). The CDR3 length is 14 residues. Germline lookup yields CDR1 DFQATT and CDR2 SNEGSKA (reference sequence). Trimming stripped 3 bases from V and 0 bases from J, with 10 bases between. The chain's CDR3 is CSASRGTSTDTQYF. CDR3 sequence (DNA): TGCAGTGCTAGTCGGGGCACTAGCACAGATACGCAGTATTTT.

The chain is built from TRBV5-4 and TRBJ1-5; 8 bases fit TRBD1. The CDR3 consists of 14 residues. The ends lost 4 bases at V and 4 bases at J; junction bases unmatched: 4. CDR1 SGHNT and CDR2 YYREEE come from the germline V gene (reference sequence). This chain's CDR3 is CASSMDRANQPQHF. The CDR3 DNA is TGTGCCAGCAGCATGGACAGGGCGAATCAGCCCCAGCATTTT.